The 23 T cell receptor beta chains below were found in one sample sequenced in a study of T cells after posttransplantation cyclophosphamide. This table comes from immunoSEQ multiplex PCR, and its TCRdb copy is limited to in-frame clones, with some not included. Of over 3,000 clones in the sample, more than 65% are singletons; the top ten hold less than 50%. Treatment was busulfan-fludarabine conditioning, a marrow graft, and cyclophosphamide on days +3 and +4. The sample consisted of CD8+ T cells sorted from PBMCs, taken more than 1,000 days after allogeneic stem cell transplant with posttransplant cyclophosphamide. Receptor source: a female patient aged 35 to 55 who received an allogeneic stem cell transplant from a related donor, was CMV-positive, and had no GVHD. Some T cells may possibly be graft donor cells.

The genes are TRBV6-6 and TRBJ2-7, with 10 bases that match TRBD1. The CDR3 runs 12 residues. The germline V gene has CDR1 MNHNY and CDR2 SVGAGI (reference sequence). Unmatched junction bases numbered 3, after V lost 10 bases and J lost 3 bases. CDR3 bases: TGTGCCACCTGGACAGGGGGCTACGAGCAGTACTTC. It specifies CATWTGGYEQYF.

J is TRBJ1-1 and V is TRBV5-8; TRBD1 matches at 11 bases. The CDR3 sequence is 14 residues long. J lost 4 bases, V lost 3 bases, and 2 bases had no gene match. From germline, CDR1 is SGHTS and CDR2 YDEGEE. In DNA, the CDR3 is TGTGCCAGCAGCTCCGGGACAGGGGGCACTGAAGCTTTCTTT. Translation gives CASSSGTGGTEAFF.

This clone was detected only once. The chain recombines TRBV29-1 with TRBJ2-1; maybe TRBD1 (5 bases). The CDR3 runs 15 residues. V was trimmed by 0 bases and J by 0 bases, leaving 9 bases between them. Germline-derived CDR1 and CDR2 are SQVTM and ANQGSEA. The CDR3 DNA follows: TGCAGCGTTGAAGAGGACACGAGCTCCTACAATGAGCAGTTCTTC. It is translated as CSVEEDTSSYNEQFF.

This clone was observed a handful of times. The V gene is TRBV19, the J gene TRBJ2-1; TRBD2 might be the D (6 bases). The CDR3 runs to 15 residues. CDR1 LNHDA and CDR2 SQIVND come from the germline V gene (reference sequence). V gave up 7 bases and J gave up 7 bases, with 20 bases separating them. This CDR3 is CASIARKEGRNEQFF. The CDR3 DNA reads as TGTGCCAGTATCGCCAGGAAGGAGGGAAGAAATGAGCAGTTCTTC.

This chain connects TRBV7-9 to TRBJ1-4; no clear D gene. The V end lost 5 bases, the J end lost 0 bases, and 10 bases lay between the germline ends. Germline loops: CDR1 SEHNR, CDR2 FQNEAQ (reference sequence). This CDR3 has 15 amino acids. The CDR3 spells CASSKDFPTNEKLFF. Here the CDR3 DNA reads TGTGCCAGCAGCAAGGACTTTCCAACTAATGAAAAACTGTTTTTT.

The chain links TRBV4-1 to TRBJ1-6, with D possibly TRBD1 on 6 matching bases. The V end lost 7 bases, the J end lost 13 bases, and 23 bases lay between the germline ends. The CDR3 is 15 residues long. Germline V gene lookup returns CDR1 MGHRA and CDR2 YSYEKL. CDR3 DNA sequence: TGCGCCAGCAACGATGTCGGGACAACTCTATCTCCCCTCCACTTT. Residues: CASNDVGTTLSPLHF.

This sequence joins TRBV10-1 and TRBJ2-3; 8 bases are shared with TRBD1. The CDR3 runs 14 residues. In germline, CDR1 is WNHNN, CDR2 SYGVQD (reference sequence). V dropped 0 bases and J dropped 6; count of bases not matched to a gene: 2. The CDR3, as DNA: TGCGCCAGCAGTGAGTCGACAGGGGTCGATACGCAGTATTTT. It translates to CASSESTGVDTQYF.

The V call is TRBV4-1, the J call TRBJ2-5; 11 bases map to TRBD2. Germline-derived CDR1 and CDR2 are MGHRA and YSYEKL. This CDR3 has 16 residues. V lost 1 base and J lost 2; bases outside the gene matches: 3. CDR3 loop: CASSQVLAGGQETQYF. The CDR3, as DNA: TGCGCCAGCAGCCAAGTTCTAGCGGGGGGACAAGAGACCCAGTACTTC.

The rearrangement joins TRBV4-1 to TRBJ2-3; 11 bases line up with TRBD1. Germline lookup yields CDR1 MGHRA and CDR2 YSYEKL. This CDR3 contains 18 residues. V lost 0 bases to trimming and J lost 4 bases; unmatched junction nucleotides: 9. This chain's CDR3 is CASSQDSGQGAGADTQYF. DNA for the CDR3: TGCGCCAGCAGCCAAGATTCAGGACAGGGGGCGGGCGCAGATACGCAGTATTTT.

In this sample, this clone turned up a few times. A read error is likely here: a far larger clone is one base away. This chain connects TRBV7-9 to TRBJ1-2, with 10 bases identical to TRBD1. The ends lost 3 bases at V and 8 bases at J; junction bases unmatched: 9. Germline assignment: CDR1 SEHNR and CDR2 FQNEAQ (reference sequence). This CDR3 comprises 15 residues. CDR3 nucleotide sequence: TGTGCCAGCAGCTTGGGGGACGACAGGGGGCAAGGCTACACCTTC. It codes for CASSLGDDRGQGYTF.

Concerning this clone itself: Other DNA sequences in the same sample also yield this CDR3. The CDR3 spells CASSLVQGPPDTQYF. For the CDR3, the DNA is TGTGCCAGCAGCTTAGTCCAGGGCCCCCCAGATACGCAGTATTTT. The chain employs TRBV11-2 and TRBJ2-3, with D possibly being TRBD1 (5 bases). With 1 base removed from V and 4 bases from J, the gap between germline ends came to 12 bases. CDR1 is SGHAT, CDR2 FQNNGV, per germline. This CDR3 region has 15 residues.

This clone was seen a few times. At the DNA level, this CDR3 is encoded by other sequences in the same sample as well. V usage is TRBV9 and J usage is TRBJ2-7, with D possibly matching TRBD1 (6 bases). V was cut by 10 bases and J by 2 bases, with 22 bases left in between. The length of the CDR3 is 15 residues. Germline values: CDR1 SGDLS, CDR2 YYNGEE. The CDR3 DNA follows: TGTGCCTGTTTTTTCAAGCAGGGGACGGCCTACGAGCAGTACTTC. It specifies CACFFKQGTAYEQYF. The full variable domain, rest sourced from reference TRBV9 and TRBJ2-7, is DSGVTQTPKHLITATGQRVTLRCSPRSGDLSVYWYQQSLDQGLQFLIQYYNGEERAKGNILERFSAQQFPDLHSELNLSSLELGDSALYFCACFFKQGTAYEQYFGPGTRLTVT.

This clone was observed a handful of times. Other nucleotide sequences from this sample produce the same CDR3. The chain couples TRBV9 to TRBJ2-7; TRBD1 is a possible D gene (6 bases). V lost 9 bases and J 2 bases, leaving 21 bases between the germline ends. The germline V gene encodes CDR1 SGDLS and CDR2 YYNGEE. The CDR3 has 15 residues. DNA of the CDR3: TGTGCCATTAGTTTCAGGCAGGGGACGGCCTACGAGCAGTACTTC. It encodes CAISFRQGTAYEQYF.

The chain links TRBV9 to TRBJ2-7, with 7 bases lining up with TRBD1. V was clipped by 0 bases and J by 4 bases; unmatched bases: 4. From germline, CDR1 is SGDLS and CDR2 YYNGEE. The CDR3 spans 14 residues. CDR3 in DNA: TGTGCCAGCAGCGTAGGACAGGGTCTTTACGAGCAGTACTTC. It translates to CASSVGQGLYEQYF. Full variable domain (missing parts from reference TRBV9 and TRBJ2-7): DSGVTQTPKHLITATGQRVTLRCSPRSGDLSVYWYQQSLDQGLQFLIQYYNGEERAKGNILERFSAQQFPDLHSELNLSSLELGDSALYFCASSVGQGLYEQYFGPGTRLTVT.

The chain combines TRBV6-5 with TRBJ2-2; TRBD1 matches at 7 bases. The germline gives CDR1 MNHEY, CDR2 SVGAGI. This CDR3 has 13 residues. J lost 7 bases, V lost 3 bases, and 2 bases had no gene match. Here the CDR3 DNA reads TGTGCCAGCAGTTATACAGGGGACGGGGAGCTGTTTTTT. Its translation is CASSYTGDGELFF.

The CDR3 sequence: CAISEWAASAGTEAFF. Here the CDR3 DNA reads TGTGCCATCAGTGAATGGGCAGCTTCAGCGGGTACTGAAGCTTTCTTT. The chain has TRBV10-3 and TRBJ1-1; D ambiguous. Per germline, CDR1 ENHRY and CDR2 SYGVKD. The germline V and J ends were trimmed by 3 bases and 5 bases, with 19 bases remaining between them. The CDR3 covers 16 residues.

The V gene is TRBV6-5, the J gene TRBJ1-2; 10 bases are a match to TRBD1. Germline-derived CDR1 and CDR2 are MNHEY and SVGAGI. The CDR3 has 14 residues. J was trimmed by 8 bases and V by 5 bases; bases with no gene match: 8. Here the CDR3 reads CASSPGTGVGGYTF. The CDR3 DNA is TGTGCCAGCAGTCCCGGGACAGGGGTTGGAGGCTACACCTTC.

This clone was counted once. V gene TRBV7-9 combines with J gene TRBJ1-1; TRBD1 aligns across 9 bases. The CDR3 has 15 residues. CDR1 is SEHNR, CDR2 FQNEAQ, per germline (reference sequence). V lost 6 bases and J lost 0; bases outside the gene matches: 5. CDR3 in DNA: TGTGCCAGCAGTTATACAGGGGGCGTGAACACTGAAGCTTTCTTT. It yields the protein CASSYTGGVNTEAFF.

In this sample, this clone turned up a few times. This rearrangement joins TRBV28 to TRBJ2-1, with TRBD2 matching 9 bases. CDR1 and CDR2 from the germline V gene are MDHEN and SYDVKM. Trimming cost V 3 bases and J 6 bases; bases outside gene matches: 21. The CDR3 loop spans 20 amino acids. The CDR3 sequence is CASSFHILAGLGGWGNEQFF. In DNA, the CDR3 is TGTGCCAGCAGTTTCCACATCCTAGCGGGGCTCGGGGGTTGGGGCAATGAGCAGTTCTTC.

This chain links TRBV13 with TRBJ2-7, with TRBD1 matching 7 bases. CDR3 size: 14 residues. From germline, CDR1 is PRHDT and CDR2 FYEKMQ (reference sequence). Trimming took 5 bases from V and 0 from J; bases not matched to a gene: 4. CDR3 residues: CASSPGTASYEQYF. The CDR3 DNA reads TGTGCCAGCAGCCCCGGGACAGCCTCCTACGAGCAGTACTTC.

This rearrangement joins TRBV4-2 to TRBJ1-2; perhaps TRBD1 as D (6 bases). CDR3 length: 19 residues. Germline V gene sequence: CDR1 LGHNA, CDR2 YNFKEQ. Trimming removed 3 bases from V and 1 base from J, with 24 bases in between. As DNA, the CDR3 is TGTGCCAGCAGCCAGGTAGGTCCAGGGGCGCCGATAGGTAACTATGGCTACACCTTC. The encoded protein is CASSQVGPGAPIGNYGYTF.

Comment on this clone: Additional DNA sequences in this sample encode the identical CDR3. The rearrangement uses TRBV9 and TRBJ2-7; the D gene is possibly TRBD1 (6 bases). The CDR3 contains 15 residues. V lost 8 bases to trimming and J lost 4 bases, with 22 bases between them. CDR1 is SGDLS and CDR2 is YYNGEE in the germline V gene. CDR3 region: CASSIGQRTAYEQYF. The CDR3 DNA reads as TGTGCCAGTAGCATCGGACAGAGGACGGCATACGAGCAGTACTTC.

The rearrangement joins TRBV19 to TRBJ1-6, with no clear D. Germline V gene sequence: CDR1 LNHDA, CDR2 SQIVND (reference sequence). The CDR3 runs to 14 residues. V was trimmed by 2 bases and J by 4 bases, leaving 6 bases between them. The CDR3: CASSIREYNSPLHF. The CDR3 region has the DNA TGTGCCAGTAGTATAAGAGAATATAATTCACCCCTCCACTTT.